What follows is one T cell receptor (beta chain) and its context. This clonotype was counted at least ten times. Its antigen is not yet known. Base qualities are not at hand, and no much larger clone is one base apart. The data originate from a study of T cells in Graves' hyperthyroidism and ophthalmopathy (dated 2019 in TCRdb). Regarding the complete study: Peripheral blood was collected at initial diagnosis, before any treatment. To identify distinguishing TCR V-J signatures, a discovery cohort of 100 patients was used, comprising fewer than 45 with Graves' ophthalmopathy and 57 with stable Graves' hyperthyroidism. Prospective prediction of ophthalmopathy was tested in an independent validation cohort consisting of roughly 19 hyperthyroidism patients and approximately 16 patients who later progressed to ophthalmopathy. For training and testing, the 80 to 100 patients in the discovery cohort were randomly divided in a 7:3 ratio. Thyroid tissue and blood T-cell repertoires from more than five Graves' hyperthyroidism patients were also compared in the study. After blood sampling, hyperthyroidism patients were treated with methimazole at a starting dose of 30 mg daily, and ophthalmopathy patients were treated with high-dose intravenous methylprednisolone. The paper reports TCR Vbeta CDR3 sequencing of roughly 140 peripheral blood samples: 43 ophthalmopathy, approximately 74 hyperthyroidism and around 17 progressor patients. What the study reported, not specific to this receptor: Sample size was not statistically predetermined, and blinding of investigators to group allocation was not performed. Blood samples also contained most of the expanded thyroid clonotypes (frequency above 0.001), which suggests that blood repertoires may reflect thyroid immune responses. In validation, progression to ophthalmopathy was predicted by the model with about 70% sensitivity and 72.22% specificity, a median of approximately 6.5 months before onset. In cross-validation, a model built on a 13 V-J signature told ophthalmopathy apart from stable hyperthyroidism with approximately 90% sensitivity and approximately 81% specificity, and in testing the same model reached 80%/75%.

Stable Graves' hyperthyroidism was defined as no progression to ophthalmopathy during 18 months of follow-up. Hyperthyroidism patients were newly diagnosed, had a disease duration of under 2 months, and were aged 18 to 65 years. Patients with uncontrolled infections, other autoimmune diseases, pregnancy or lactation were excluded. Clinical symptoms, serum thyroxine and TRAb, thyroid ultrasound, and orbital computed tomography formed the basis for the diagnoses. Ficoll-Paque density gradient centrifugation was used to isolate PBMCs from 10 ml of fresh peripheral blood. Total RNA was extracted with Trizol reagent, and quality was checked on an Agilent 2100 Bioanalyzer. The germline V gene specifies SNHLY as CDR1 and FYNNEI as CDR2. Measured from the cysteine to the phenylalanine, the CDR3 is 15 residues long. Only CDR3 DNA is held: 45 bases, read in frame from base 1. Relative to germline, V is 5 bases shorter and J is 4 bases shorter, with 17 bases between their ends.

The TCR beta CDR3 regions were amplified from the RNA transcripts. The TCR CDR3 was subjected to a first round of RT-PCR using the HTBI primer set and the Qiagen OneStep RT-PCR kit. Libraries were constructed in a second round of multiplex PCR, after which size selection and purification were carried out. The libraries were sequenced on an Illumina HiSeq2000 using paired-end 100 bp reads. Regarding the original processing steps: SOAPnuke was used to process the raw data, removing reads that contained adapters or uncalled bases, had a mean Phred below 15, or lacked an exact match to the constant primer or identifier. High-quality paired reads were merged with COPE v1.2.5, and unique nucleotide sequences were defined as clonotypes. MiTCR v1.1 was used to align clonotypes to the IMGT TRBV, TRBD and TRBJ reference segments. The analysis was restricted to V-J combinations with a frequency above 0.0001, which together covered about 99% of the repertoires. The TCS score was defined as F50 (clonal expansion) divided by E x V (chaos), with BLOSUM62-based TCRdist calculated between CDR3 peptides within each V-J. Welch's t-statistics and random forest reduced several hundred V-J features to under 15, which were used in a naive Bayes classifier (R e1071). The similarity between thyroid and blood repertoires was quantified using the Morisita-Horn index. TCRdb applied fastp at Q25 and MiXCR to the public reads, then kept only in-frame beta chains. Rows with one shared CDR3 protein collapse into an entry with the most common genes and DNA. The V and J calls and clone size are TCRdb's, not the authors'. For this sample there are over 700,000 distinct CDR3 sequences; 38% appear just once. More than 7% of the sample belongs to the ten largest clones.

This receptor chain uses TRBV2 and TRBJ1-2; TRBD1 is a weak D gene call, 6 bases matching. The clonotype comes from a man aged 18 to 30 with Graves' hyperthyroidism. Input material: blood. The DNA sequence reads TGTGCCAGCAGTACCGAGGGGGGGCGCCGCTATGGCTACACCTTC. It translates as CASSTEGGRRYGYTF.